The TCR beta chain described here comes from a study of CD8+ T cells in alopecia areata. Reverse transcribed after extraction, RNA yielded cDNA as the sequencing template. Clones were sequenced by immunoSEQ multiplex PCR, and TCRdb holds only the in-frame ones, with some missing. The sample has about 210,000 clones; more than 45% are singletons. The germline gives CDR1 SGHRS, CDR2 YFSETQ. V was trimmed by 6 bases and J by 5 bases, leaving 18 bases between them. This CDR3 is 15 amino acids long. The treatment is: oral pan-JAK inhibitor, 5-10 mg twice daily. This clone was picked up a small number of times.

This chain connects TRBV5-1 to TRBJ2-1; maybe TRBD2 (7 bases). This material consisted of CD4+ T cells sorted from blood, taken at week 4, from a patient treated with tofacitinib. This clonotype originated in a human donor with alopecia areata. The CDR3 here is CASTFTRGANNEQFF. The DNA of the CDR3 is TGCGCCAGCACCTTTACACGGGGGGCAAACAATGAGCAGTTCTTC.